This T cell receptor (beta chain) appears in the sequencing data of a study of naive CD8 T cells in extremely preterm neonates. Study-level findings and limits: Relative to older groups, preterm infants had shorter, less trimmed CDR3s with fewer N additions.

Here immunoSEQ multiplex PCR was the method, and the copy in TCRdb shows in-frame clones only, minus some. There are 5,500 to 6,000 clones in the sample; roughly 96% occur only once, and 0.3% to 0.4% lies in the top ten. Concerning this clone itself: What it binds is unknown.

Peripheral blood came from healthy roughly 15-60 month-old surgical children and healthy nonsmoking adults. Trimming took off 3 bases at V and 3 bases at J, with 14 bases between the two ends. Germline V gene sequence: CDR1 LGHNA, CDR2 YSLEER. The CDR3 is 15 amino acids. This clonotype originated in a human donor in good health. The sequenced material came from naive CD8+ T cells from blood. This chain links TRBV4-3 with TRBJ1-1; D is unresolved. For the CDR3, the DNA is TGCGCCAGCAGCCATGATATCACACCCTACACTGAAGCTTTCTTT. Its protein product is CASSHDITPYTEAFF.